This is a list of T cell receptor beta chains from one sample in a study of cytomegalovirus exposure and HLA in healthy donors. Clones were read by immunoSEQ multiplex PCR, and TCRdb kept only the in-frame ones, dropping some. The data hold about 160,000 clones, with around nine tenths observed a single time. Material for sequencing was PBMCs. The receptors originated from a woman between 18 and 29 years old in good health and CMV-seropositive. Each CDR3 is given with its conserved first and last residue. D genes are given only for firm matches. Size tells how often a clone was seen (once, few, many) or the class of an expanded clone, and some rows leave it out.

DNA	CDR3	J	V	length	size	D
TGTGCCAGCAGCGCCAACAGGGGGAATCAGCCCCAGCATTTT	CASSANRGNQPQHF	TRBJ1-5	TRBV7-8	14	few	TRBD1
TGCGCCAGCAGCCCTTCCCGGGAACATGAGCAGTTCTTC	CASSPSREHEQFF	TRBJ2-1	TRBV5-1	13	.	.
TGCGCCAGCAGCTTGGGAACTAGCGGGAGGGCCCGGTCAGATACGCAGTATTTT	CASSLGTSGRARSDTQYF	TRBJ2-3	TRBV5-1	18	.	TRBD2
TGTGCCAGCAGTGTTCCTAGCGGAAACATTCAGTACTTC	CASSVPSGNIQYF	TRBJ2-4	TRBV25-1	13	.	TRBD2
TGTGCCAGCAGCTCACCACCGCGGGCTAGCGGGACCTACGAGCAGTACTTC	CASSSPPRASGTYEQYF	TRBJ2-7	TRBV7-9	17	.	TRBD2
TGTGCCAGCAGCCGACTAGCGGGAGAGGGGGATGAGCAGTTCTTC	CASSRLAGEGDEQFF	TRBJ2-1	TRBV6-1	15	.	TRBD2
TGTGCCAGCAGCCAAGTTCGGGGGAGAGGCACAGATACGCAGTATTTT	CASSQVRGRGTDTQYF	TRBJ2-3	TRBV4-2	16	.	.
TGTGCCAGCAGCCTCTTTGGGGAGAATCAGCCCCAGCATTTT	CASSLFGENQPQHF	TRBJ1-5	TRBV2	14	.	.
TGTGCCAGCAGCTTGGTCGGCCAGGGGCCCGGGGAGCTGTTTTTT	CASSLVGQGPGELFF	TRBJ2-2	TRBV5-4	15	few	.
TGTGCCAGCAGCTTAGTCGGTGGGGCTGGTGGCTACACCTTC	CASSLVGGAGGYTF	TRBJ1-2	TRBV7-9	14	.	.
TGTGCCAGCAGCCCCGTACCGGGACAGGGGGGCACCGGGGAGCTGTTTTTT	CASSPVPGQGGTGELFF	TRBJ2-2	TRBV11-2	17	once	TRBD1
TGTGCCAGTAGTCTCCCTAGGGGGCCCCAGCATTTT	CASSLPRGPQHF	TRBJ1-5	TRBV19	12	.	.
TGTGCCAGCAGCCCAGATCCGGGACAGGGACACAATGAGCAGTTCTTC	CASSPDPGQGHNEQFF	TRBJ2-1	TRBV7-9	16	.	TRBD1
TGTGCCATCAGTGGAGGCGGGAGAAGCACAGATACGCAGTATTTT	CAISGGGRSTDTQYF	TRBJ2-3	TRBV10-3	15	.	TRBD2
TGCGCCAGCAACCCAACAGGGGGCCTGGGGTATGGCTACACCTTC	CASNPTGGLGYGYTF	TRBJ1-2	TRBV5-1	15	.	TRBD1
TGTGCCAGCTCACCTCCCCCCCAGGTTTGGGTCGAGAACACTGAAGCTTTCTTT	CASSPPPQVWVENTEAFF	TRBJ1-1	TRBV18	18	.	.
TGTGCCAGCAGCTTGAGGCAGGGGCGCTCCAATGAGCAGTTCTTC	CASSLRQGRSNEQFF	TRBJ2-1	TRBV5-4	15	once	.
TGTGCCAGTAGTATCCTCAGGCCTAGCAATCAGCCCCAGCATTTT	CASSILRPSNQPQHF	TRBJ1-5	TRBV19	15	.	.
TGTGCCATCAGGGCAGGGGTCACAGATACGCAGTATTTT	CAIRAGVTDTQYF	TRBJ2-3	TRBV10-3	13	.	.
TGTGCCAGCAGAAACGGTGGACAGGTCGTCTCGAAAAGGTATGGCTACACCTTC	CASRNGGQVVSKRYGYTF	TRBJ1-2	TRBV21-1	18	.	.
TGCGCCAGCAGCCGCCAGGGCGACACCGGGGAGCTGTTTTTT	CASSRQGDTGELFF	TRBJ2-2	TRBV5-1	14	once	.
TGTGCCAGCAGCTCCTATTTGTTCACCTACGAGCAGTACTTC	CASSSYLFTYEQYF	TRBJ2-7	TRBV7-9	14	.	.
TGTGCCAGCAGAAAGACCGTCTCTGGAGGGTACGAGCAGTACTTC	CASRKTVSGGYEQYF	TRBJ2-7	TRBV6-5	15	few	.
TGCGCCAGCAGTGAGGGGCTAGCGGGATCAAACATTCAGTACTTC	CASSEGLAGSNIQYF	TRBJ2-4	TRBV10-2	15	.	TRBD2
TGTGCCATCAGTGAGGACATCGGCCTCTCCTACGAGCAGTACTTC	CAISEDIGLSYEQYF	TRBJ2-7	TRBV10-3	15	.	.
TGTGCCAGCAGTGAAGGTGGGGCCAGGGAATACACTGAAGCTTTCTTT	CASSEGGAREYTEAFF	TRBJ1-1	TRBV6-1	16	.	.
TGTGCCAGCAGTGACGGGACTAGCGGGAGCGACGAGCAGTACTTC	CASSDGTSGSDEQYF	TRBJ2-7	TRBV2	15	.	TRBD2
TGTGCCATCAGTAACACCGGGAGCACAGATACGCAGTATTTT	CAISNTGSTDTQYF	TRBJ2-3	TRBV10-3	14	.	.
TGTGCCACCAGCAGAGATCGGGACAGGGAAGCTTTCTTT	CATSRDRDREAFF	TRBJ1-1	TRBV15	13	.	TRBD1
TGTGCCAGCAGCTTAATGCGGGCAGCCTCGGGCTACGAGCAGTACTTC	CASSLMRAASGYEQYF	TRBJ2-7	TRBV11-2	16	.	.
TGCGCCAGCAGCCCCCTCCACCCTAGCGGAGGAGGGGCAGATACGCAGTATTTT	CASSPLHPSGGGADTQYF	TRBJ2-3	TRBV4-3	18	.	TRBD2
TGTGCCAGCAGTCTTAACTACGAGCAGTACTTC	CASSLNYEQYF	TRBJ2-7	TRBV28	11	.	.
TGTGCCAGCTCACCCGAGACAGGGGGAATGAACACTGAAGCTTTCTTT	CASSPETGGMNTEAFF	TRBJ1-1	TRBV18	16	.	TRBD1
TGTGCCAGCAGTTTAAGGGTTCTGGAGGGGTGGTCGAACACTGAAGCTTTCTTT	CASSLRVLEGWSNTEAFF	TRBJ1-1	TRBV27	18	.	.
TGTGCCAGCAGCGACGGGTCCCCCGGGGAGCTGTTTTTT	CASSDGSPGELFF	TRBJ2-2	TRBV9	13	.	.
TGCGCCAGCAGCCTCACTAGGGAGAACACCGGGGAGCTGTTTTTT	CASSLTRENTGELFF	TRBJ2-2	TRBV5-1	15	.	.
TGTGCCATCAGTGGGACAGGGGGCGAAAAACTGTTTTTT	CAISGTGGEKLFF	TRBJ1-4	TRBV10-3	13	.	TRBD1
TGTGCCTCATCAGGGACAGGGGGCTACAATGAGCAGTTCTTC	CASSGTGGYNEQFF	TRBJ2-1	TRBV6-5	14	.	TRBD1
TGTGCCAGCAGTGTGGGAGGGGGATCGGGAAACGAGCAGTACTTC	CASSVGGGSGNEQYF	TRBJ2-7	TRBV2	15	.	.
TGTGCCACTTCATTACGGGGAGATGGGCCCCAGCATTTT	CATSLRGDGPQHF	TRBJ1-5	TRBV15	13	few	.
TGTGCCAGCAGTTATATGGCTTATGGCTACACCTTC	CASSYMAYGYTF	TRBJ1-2	TRBV6-6	12	few	.
TGTGCCAGCAAGATTAGGGGGAACACTGAAGCTTTCTTT	CASKIRGNTEAFF	TRBJ1-1	TRBV27	13	.	.
TGCGCCAGCAGGGTAGCGGGAACACAAACCACCGGGGAGCTGTTTTTT	CASRVAGTQTTGELFF	TRBJ2-2	TRBV5-1	16	.	TRBD2
TGTGCCAGCAGCCACTCCCCTACTAGCGGGAGGGGCTACGAGCAGTACTTC	CASSHSPTSGRGYEQYF	TRBJ2-7	TRBV27	17	.	TRBD2
TGTGCCATCAGACCGGGACTAGGGGGCGAGCAGTACTTC	CAIRPGLGGEQYF	TRBJ2-7	TRBV10-3	13	.	TRBD2
TGTGCCAGCAGCTTAACAGGGAATTCGGCTTTCTTT	CASSLTGNSAFF	TRBJ1-1	TRBV14	12	few	.
TGTGCCAGCAGCCAAGCGGGACAGGGGGCAGAGACCCAGTACTTC	CASSQAGQGAETQYF	TRBJ2-5	TRBV7-8	15	once	TRBD1
TGTGCCAGCTCACCGACAGGGGGCGTTGAAAAACTGTTTTTT	CASSPTGGVEKLFF	TRBJ1-4	TRBV18	14	.	TRBD1
TGTGCCAGCAGGGGACAGGGGGACCTCTACGAGCAGTACTTC	CASRGQGDLYEQYF	TRBJ2-7	TRBV2	14	.	TRBD1
TGTGCCAGCAGTGAGAGAAGGACAGGTTACGAGCAGTACTTC	CASSERRTGYEQYF	TRBJ2-7	TRBV2	14	.	TRBD1
TGTGCCTGGAGTACCTCCCCCTTTTCGGGATTCTCTGGGGCCAACGTCCTGACTTTC	CAWSTSPFSGFSGANVLTF	TRBJ2-6	TRBV30	19	once	.
TGTGCCAGCAGTGAAATGATTGCAGGACAGGCCCGTTACGAGCAGTACTTC	CASSEMIAGQARYEQYF	TRBJ2-7	TRBV6-1	17	.	TRBD1
TGTGCCAGCAGTCCGAGACAGACCGGGACTAGGAGCGAGCAGTACTTC	CASSPRQTGTRSEQYF	TRBJ2-7	TRBV27	16	.	TRBD2
TGTGCCAGCAGTTGGACTAGGGTATCCTACGAGCAGTACTTC	CASSWTRVSYEQYF	TRBJ2-7	TRBV27	14	.	TRBD2
TGTGCCAGCAGTTCCCCCTTCAGGGGCACCTCCTACGAGCAGTACTTC	CASSSPFRGTSYEQYF	TRBJ2-7	TRBV6-5	16	once	.
TGCGCCAGCAGCCAGTGGGTCAGGGGGCCTAATGAAAAACTGTTTTTT	CASSQWVRGPNEKLFF	TRBJ1-4	TRBV4-1	16	.	TRBD1
TGTGCCAGCAGCTGGTCTACCAGAGGAGGGACAGACTCCTACGAGCAGTACTTC	CASSWSTRGGTDSYEQYF	TRBJ2-7	TRBV11-3	18	.	.
TGTGCCAGCAGCCGGACTAGCGGGAGTTTGTCCTACAATGAGCAGTTCTTC	CASSRTSGSLSYNEQFF	TRBJ2-1	TRBV11-3	17	.	TRBD2
TGTGCCAGTATCTCCTCTCCCGGGACAGACTTTTATGGCTACACCTTC	CASISSPGTDFYGYTF	TRBJ1-2	TRBV19	16	.	TRBD1